The rows below give T cell receptor beta chains drawn from one sample of a study of human T cells and chemical hapten exposure. TCRdb recomputed calls from the RACE reads with MiXCR, one row per CDR3 protein. The sample yields about 71,000 distinct CDR3 sequences, 11% seen once. The sequencing used whole blood, collected in connection with sensitization to the hapten diphenylcyclopropenone (DPC). These receptors came from a woman aged 45-59 years with alopecia areata. Some clones in this sample may be carry-over from other donors' samples. Each CDR3 is given with its conserved first and last residue. D genes are given only for firm matches. Size values are once, few and many counts, or a class for expanded clones, and some rows have none.

d_call: -
j_call: TRBJ2-1
v_call: TRBV3-1
clone_size: many
cdr3_aa: CASSQAASADEQFF
cdr3_nt: TGTGCCAGCAGCCAAGCGGCTAGCGCGGATGAGCAGTTCTTC

d_call: -
j_call: TRBJ1-2
v_call: TRBV28
clone_size: -
cdr3_aa: CASSPSAYGYTF
cdr3_nt: TGTGCCAGCAGTCCCAGCGCTTATGGCTACACCTTC

d_call: -
j_call: TRBJ1-1
v_call: TRBV5-1
clone_size: many
cdr3_aa: CASSIGFGKSTEAFF
cdr3_nt: TGCGCCAGCAGTATAGGCTTCGGGAAGAGCACTGAAGCTTTCTTT

d_call: TRBD1
j_call: TRBJ2-1
v_call: TRBV10-3
clone_size: -
cdr3_aa: CAISDGAGGDEQFF
cdr3_nt: TGTGCCATCAGTGATGGCGCAGGGGGCGATGAGCAGTTCTTC

d_call: -
j_call: TRBJ2-2
v_call: TRBV2
clone_size: few
cdr3_aa: CASSDQGPLTGELFF
cdr3_nt: TGTGCCAGCAGTGACCAGGGCCCCCTCACCGGGGAGCTGTTTTTT

d_call: -
j_call: TRBJ2-3
v_call: TRBV12-3/TRBV12-4
clone_size: -
cdr3_aa: CASGSLSTDTQYF
cdr3_nt: TGTGCCAGCGGGAGTCTTAGCACAGATACGCAGTATTTT

d_call: TRBD1
j_call: TRBJ2-3
v_call: TRBV29-1
clone_size: -
cdr3_aa: CSVTGRGRITDTQYF
cdr3_nt: TGCAGCGTTACGGGTAGGGGGCGCATCACAGATACGCAGTATTTT

d_call: -
j_call: TRBJ1-3
v_call: TRBV7-6
clone_size: -
cdr3_aa: CASSRSGRGNTIYF
cdr3_nt: TGTGCCAGCAGCCGTTCAGGGAGAGGCAACACCATATATTTT

d_call: TRBD2
j_call: TRBJ2-7
v_call: TRBV6-1
clone_size: -
cdr3_aa: CATHQLAGGAYEQYF
cdr3_nt: TGTGCCACTCACCAACTAGCGGGGGGGGCCTACGAGCAGTACTTC

d_call: -
j_call: TRBJ2-3
v_call: TRBV20-1
clone_size: few
cdr3_aa: CSASRAAVTDTQYF
cdr3_nt: TGCAGTGCCTCAAGGGCAGCGGTCACAGATACGCAGTATTTT

d_call: -
j_call: TRBJ1-5
v_call: TRBV7-2
clone_size: many
cdr3_aa: CASSLGDQPQHF
cdr3_nt: TGTGCCAGCAGCTTGGGTGATCAGCCCCAGCATTTT

d_call: -
j_call: TRBJ1-5
v_call: TRBV10-2
clone_size: many
cdr3_aa: CASSESIYQPQHF
cdr3_nt: TGCGCCAGCAGTGAGAGCATCTATCAGCCCCAGCATTTT

d_call: -
j_call: TRBJ1-5
v_call: TRBV29-1
clone_size: -
cdr3_aa: CSVLPGLDQPQHF
cdr3_nt: TGCAGCGTCCTACCGGGGTTAGATCAGCCCCAGCATTTT

d_call: -
j_call: TRBJ2-7
v_call: TRBV7-8
clone_size: few
cdr3_aa: CASSSRGAYEQYF
cdr3_nt: TGTGCCAGCAGCTCCCGTGGGGCTTACGAGCAGTACTTC

d_call: -
j_call: TRBJ1-1
v_call: TRBV7-9
clone_size: many
cdr3_aa: CASSLDGSEAFF
cdr3_nt: TGTGCCAGCAGCTTAGATGGTAGTGAAGCTTTCTTT

d_call: TRBD2
j_call: TRBJ2-5
v_call: TRBV29-1
clone_size: -
cdr3_aa: CSAPRAGAETQYF
cdr3_nt: TGCAGCGCCCCGCGAGCGGGGGCGGAGACCCAGTACTTC

d_call: -
j_call: TRBJ1-6
v_call: TRBV7-6
clone_size: -
cdr3_aa: CASSRRTDSPLHF
cdr3_nt: TGTGCCAGCAGCCGGAGGACAGATTCACCCCTCCACTTT

d_call: -
j_call: TRBJ2-5
v_call: TRBV4-1
clone_size: -
cdr3_aa: CASSQDPGQWYF
cdr3_nt: TGCGCCAGCAGCCAAGATCCGGGTCAGTGGTACTTC

d_call: -
j_call: TRBJ1-2
v_call: TRBV27
clone_size: many
cdr3_aa: CASSEAGALGGYTF
cdr3_nt: TGTGCCAGCAGTGAGGCAGGGGCCCTTGGTGGCTACACCTTC

d_call: -
j_call: TRBJ2-1
v_call: TRBV2
clone_size: -
cdr3_aa: CASSVTRAHEQFF
cdr3_nt: TGTGCCAGCAGTGTTACTAGGGCGCATGAGCAGTTCTTC

d_call: TRBD1
j_call: TRBJ1-6
v_call: TRBV5-4
clone_size: -
cdr3_aa: CASSSGQGANHSPLHF
cdr3_nt: TGTGCCAGCAGCTCTGGACAGGGGGCAAATCACTCACCCCTCCACTTT

d_call: TRBD1
j_call: TRBJ2-3
v_call: TRBV14
clone_size: -
cdr3_aa: CASSQRTGTIMVF
cdr3_nt: TGTGCCAGCAGCCAACGGACAGGGACCATAATGGTTTTT

d_call: -
j_call: TRBJ2-5
v_call: TRBV7-2
clone_size: -
cdr3_aa: CASSLFAAAQETQYF
cdr3_nt: TGTGCCAGCAGCTTATTTGCGGCGGCTCAAGAGACCCAGTACTTC

d_call: TRBD1
j_call: TRBJ1-6
v_call: TRBV7-9
clone_size: -
cdr3_aa: CASSGTVSYNSPLHF
cdr3_nt: TGTGCCAGCAGCGGGACAGTCTCCTATAATTCACCCCTCCACTTT

d_call: TRBD1
j_call: TRBJ2-1
v_call: TRBV29-1
clone_size: many
cdr3_aa: CSATDRGHGFNEQFF
cdr3_nt: TGCAGCGCGACGGACAGGGGTCATGGGTTCAATGAGCAGTTCTTC

d_call: -
j_call: TRBJ2-7
v_call: TRBV28
clone_size: -
cdr3_aa: CASSPRGNEQYF
cdr3_nt: TGTGCCAGCAGCCCAAGGGGAAACGAGCAGTACTTC

d_call: -
j_call: TRBJ2-5
v_call: TRBV9
clone_size: many
cdr3_aa: CASSVAQETQYF
cdr3_nt: TGTGCCAGCAGCGTGGCGCAAGAGACCCAGTACTTC

d_call: -
j_call: TRBJ1-1
v_call: TRBV27
clone_size: many
cdr3_aa: CASRTLVVTRMNTEAFF
cdr3_nt: TGTGCCAGCAGAACTTTAGTGGTGACACGCATGAACACTGAAGCTTTCTTT

d_call: -
j_call: TRBJ2-7
v_call: TRBV12-3/TRBV12-4
clone_size: few
cdr3_aa: CASSLGHEQYF
cdr3_nt: TGTGCCAGCAGTTTGGGACACGAGCAGTACTTC

d_call: -
j_call: TRBJ2-7
v_call: TRBV7-6
clone_size: -
cdr3_aa: CASSPRTEVYEQYF
cdr3_nt: TGTGCCAGCAGCCCTCGGACAGAGGTTTACGAGCAGTACTTC

d_call: -
j_call: TRBJ1-5
v_call: TRBV12-3/TRBV12-4
clone_size: many
cdr3_aa: CASSGAGTVNQPQHF
cdr3_nt: TGTGCCAGCAGTGGGGCAGGGACGGTCAATCAGCCCCAGCATTTT

d_call: -
j_call: TRBJ2-1
v_call: TRBV5-1
clone_size: few
cdr3_aa: CASKQGRKLINNEQFF
cdr3_nt: TGCGCCAGCAAGCAGGGGCGGAAACTAATTAACAATGAGCAGTTCTTC

d_call: TRBD2
j_call: TRBJ2-7
v_call: TRBV9
clone_size: -
cdr3_aa: CASSVLPGLAVEQYF
cdr3_nt: TGTGCCAGCAGCGTACTCCCGGGACTAGCGGTTGAGCAGTACTTC

d_call: TRBD1
j_call: TRBJ2-1
v_call: TRBV11-2
clone_size: -
cdr3_aa: CASSSPQGAANEQFF
cdr3_nt: TGTGCCAGCAGCTCCCCTCAGGGGGCGGCGAATGAGCAGTTCTTC

d_call: -
j_call: TRBJ2-7
v_call: TRBV5-1
clone_size: many
cdr3_aa: CASRGFFNNEQYF
cdr3_nt: TGCGCCAGCAGAGGGTTTTTTAATAACGAGCAGTACTTC

d_call: TRBD1
j_call: TRBJ2-1
v_call: TRBV28
clone_size: many
cdr3_aa: CASSSRDRRFF
cdr3_nt: TGTGCCAGCAGTTCCCGGGACAGGAGGTTCTTC

d_call: -
j_call: TRBJ2-5
v_call: TRBV27
clone_size: few
cdr3_aa: CASSLQKYF
cdr3_nt: TGTGCCAGCAGCCTCCAAAAGTACTTC

d_call: TRBD2
j_call: TRBJ2-5
v_call: TRBV18
clone_size: few
cdr3_aa: CASSPQRGGQETQYF
cdr3_nt: TGTGCCAGCTCACCACAGCGGGGGGGCCAAGAGACCCAGTACTTC

d_call: TRBD1
j_call: TRBJ2-1
v_call: TRBV6-1
clone_size: many
cdr3_aa: CASSRKWVVGTGTGEQFF
cdr3_nt: TGTGCCAGCAGCCGAAAGTGGGTCGTTGGGACAGGGACCGGTGAGCAGTTCTTC

d_call: -
j_call: TRBJ1-4
v_call: TRBV5-1
clone_size: -
cdr3_aa: CASTPNPPTTNEKLFF
cdr3_nt: TGCGCCAGCACCCCGAACCCCCCAACAACTAATGAAAAACTGTTTTTT

d_call: -
j_call: TRBJ1-1
v_call: TRBV29-1
clone_size: many
cdr3_aa: CSVRDYTEAFF
cdr3_nt: TGCAGCGTGCGGGACTACACTGAAGCTTTCTTT

d_call: -
j_call: TRBJ2-2
v_call: TRBV10-2
clone_size: few
cdr3_aa: CASSRATGELFF
cdr3_nt: TGCGCCAGCAGTCGAGCCACCGGGGAGCTGTTTTTT

d_call: TRBD2
j_call: TRBJ2-3
v_call: TRBV10-2
clone_size: few
cdr3_aa: CASTSGEDTDTQYF
cdr3_nt: TGCGCCAGCACTAGCGGGGAGGACACAGATACGCAGTATTTT

d_call: TRBD1
j_call: TRBJ2-7
v_call: TRBV3-1
clone_size: few
cdr3_aa: CASRRSGTESYEQYF
cdr3_nt: TGTGCCAGCAGGCGATCCGGGACAGAGTCCTACGAGCAGTACTTC

d_call: TRBD1
j_call: TRBJ2-6
v_call: TRBV7-9
clone_size: many
cdr3_aa: CAISRDRGYSGANVLTF
cdr3_nt: TGTGCCATCTCAAGGGACAGGGGGTACTCTGGGGCCAACGTCCTGACTTTC